The subject of this entry is one T cell receptor (beta chain). The antigen it binds to is not known. Base qualities are not recorded, but no much larger clone differs from it by a single base. At the junction V is shortened by 11 bases and J by 4 bases, with 19 bases in between. The CDR3 covers 14 residues, taking in both the cysteine and the phenylalanine. Left in the record is the CDR3 DNA by itself, 42 bases read in frame from the first base. The germline V gene supplies CDR1 MNHEY and CDR2 SVGAGI. Samples from volunteer blood donors who had recovered from COVID-19 were contributed by a second Seattle source. Collaborating institutions collected whole blood in K2EDTA tubes following their own protocols. For TCRbeta analysis, collaborator samples were shipped as frozen whole blood, as isolated PBMCs, or as DNA extracted from either sample type. TCRbeta CDR3 regions were amplified from genomic DNA using the immunoSEQ Assay, a bias-controlled multiplex PCR. Turning to the authors' computational methods: Nucleated cell counts per sample were estimated from amplification of reference gene primers within the assay. To quantify the absolute abundance of each unique TCRbeta CDR3 rearrangement, sequence reads were collapsed and filtered. For each sample, productive Simpson clonality was calculated as the square root of Simpson's diversity index over productive rearrangements. TCRdb retrieved this table from immuneACCESS and kept in-frame rearrangements only. Not all clones are present; in checked studies, unresolved V genes account for under half, and no reason is known for the remainder. V and J calls and clone size come straight from that table; D and trimming were deduced from the DNA. The sample table shows some 200,000 clones, and around 83% are seen once. The ten largest make up 1.4% of the sample.

The record originates from a study of blood T cell repertoires in COVID-19 (TCRdb year 2020). Looking at the study overall: Samples from collaborators originated in the United States, Italy and Spain and spanned both the acute and convalescent phases of COVID-19. The material from the prospective study consisted of cDNA or gDNA derived from T cells, B-cell-depleted T cells, or PBMCs. Deeply sampled blood TCRbeta repertoires from subjects exposed to, actively infected with, or recovered from COVID-19 were included in the dataset. The repertoires were made available in a free public database intended to serve as a resource for research on the immune response to SARS-CoV-2. Samples came from the ongoing ImmuneRACE study (first 160 participants) plus 1,254 subjects from 6 global collaborators. Sample metadata almost always included a de-identified subject ID, COVID-19 status, age in years and sex. Where HLA class I and class II types were available, the types were taken from metadata supplied by the sample provider, not from assay-based typing. Findings and caveats that apply to the study as a whole: The amount of clinical and demographic metadata varied by source and participant and was provided uncurated.

Rearrangement joined TRBV6-5 to TRBJ2-3; a tentative D match to TRBD2 spans 6 bases. Input material: peripheral blood. The receptor's source is a woman in her thirties or forties who had recovered from COVID-19. The nucleotides read TGTGCCGGGGCCTGGACCGGGGGACCAGATACGCAGTATTTT. The translation is CAGAWTGGPDTQYF.